Below are 21 T cell receptor beta chains sequenced from a single sample in a study of tumor and adjacent non-tumor tissue in lung cancer. TCRbeta libraries were built with three rounds of nested PCR, modified from ARM-PCR. TCRdb itself ran the multiplex PCR reads through MiXCR, one entry per CDR3 protein. There are 40,000 to 55,000 distinct CDR3 sequences in the sample; 70% to 80% occur only once, and 20% to 25% lies in the top ten. RNA was extracted from bulk tissue without any cell sorting. The normal lung tissue was taken more than 3 cm from the tumor edge. Sequencing was performed on distant non-tumor lung tissue. The receptors stem from an older woman with non-small cell lung cancer.

Remarks on this clonotype: Sequence at one end of the junction differs from germline and may be a read error. The V and J genes are TRBV4-3 and TRBJ2-6; D unresolved. CDR1 is LGHNA and CDR2 is YSLEER in the germline V gene. This CDR3 has 14 residues. The CDR3 spells CASSQDTGSNVLTF. The DNA of the CDR3 is TGCGCCAGCAGCCAAGATACTGGGTCCAACGTCCTGACTTTC.

The rearrangement uses TRBV4-1 and TRBJ2-7, with TRBD2 matching 13 bases. The ends lost 4 bases at V and 2 bases at J; junction bases unmatched: 2. This CDR3 region has 15 residues. Germline CDR1 reads MGHRA; CDR2 reads YSYEKL. Here the CDR3 DNA reads TGCGCCAGCAGCCTGGGACTAGCGGGGACCTACGAGCAGTACTTC. Translation: CASSLGLAGTYEQYF.

This clonotype appeared once. The conserved final phenylalanine or tryptophan is absent from the CDR3, which likely points to a read error. The V gene is TRBV6-7, the J gene TRBJ2-4, with 7 bases lining up with TRBD2. TRBV6-7 is placed among ORFs of uncertain function. Trimming removed 11 bases from V and 7 bases from J; junction bases left unmatched: 14. CDR3 size: 14 residues. CDR3 coding DNA: TGTGCCCCTCTGGCGGGGGTACTGGGTAACATTCAGTACATC. Translation gives CAPLAGVLGNIQYI.

The chain joins TRBV30 to TRBJ1-1; D is perhaps TRBD1 (6 bases). From germline, CDR1 is GTSNPN and CDR2 SVGIG (reference sequence). CDR3 length: 15 residues. V was trimmed by 0 bases and J by 7 bases, leaving 18 bases between them. CDR3 nucleotide sequence: TGTGCCTGGAGTGTGCGTGGGGGCAGGGACATTGAAGCTTTCTTT. This translates into CAWSVRGGRDIEAFF. Together with reference TRBV30 and TRBJ1-1, the CDR3 gives the full variable domain: SQTIHQWPATLVQPVGSPLSLECTVEGTSNPNLYWYRQAAGRGLQLLFYSVGIGQISSEVPQNLSASRPQDRQFILSSKKLLLSDSGFYLCAWSVRGGRDIEAFFGQGTRLTVV.

The gene calls are TRBV5-5 and TRBJ2-5; D uncertain. From germline, CDR1 is SGHKS and CDR2 YYEKEE (reference sequence). V lost 8 bases and J 5 bases, leaving 10 bases between the germline ends. There are 11 residues in the CDR3. The CDR3 nucleotides are TGTGCCAGGACCCTTAATGAGACCCAGTACTTC. The encoded protein is CARTLNETQYF.

This clonotype was counted a few times. This sequence may be a read error, since a much larger clone differs from it by one base. Here the CDR3 reads CVSSYSTGGTGNTEAFF. Here the CDR3 DNA reads TGTGTCAGCAGTTACTCTACAGGGGGAACGGGAAACACTGAAGCTTTCTTT. The V and J genes are TRBV6-5 and TRBJ1-1; 8 bases agree with TRBD1. The germline V gene encodes CDR1 MNHEY and CDR2 SVGAGI. The CDR3 runs 17 residues.

On this clonotype: A much larger clone differs from this one at a single base, so this may be a read error. V usage is TRBV5-1 and J usage is TRBJ1-3; tentatively, D is TRBD1 (5 bases). This CDR3 is built from 14 residues. CDR1 and CDR2 from the germline V gene are SGHRS and YFSETQ. This chain's CDR3 is CAGSLTDPGNTIYF. As DNA, the CDR3 is TGCGCCGGCAGCTTGACAGACCCTGGAAACACCATATATTTT.

Regarding this clonotype: A much larger clone differs from this one at a single base, so this may be a read error. The genes are TRBV7-9 and TRBJ1-1; D remains unclear. CDR1 and CDR2 from the germline V gene are SEHNR and FQNEAQ (reference sequence). The V and J ends lost 2 bases and 2 bases respectively, with 6 bases between them. This CDR3 has 13 amino acids. The CDR3 region is CASSLNRNTEAFF. The CDR3 nucleotides are TGTGCCAGCAGCTTAAACCGTAACACTGAAGCTTTCTTT.

J is TRBJ2-1 and V is TRBV15; 11 bases are shared with TRBD1. CDR1 is LNHNV and CDR2 is YYDKDF in the germline V gene (reference sequence). CDR3 length: 16 amino acids. J was trimmed by 7 bases and V by 4 bases; bases with no gene match: 9. Here the CDR3 reads CATSTPGQGAGNEQFF. DNA of the CDR3: TGTGCCACCAGCACCCCCGGACAGGGGGCGGGGAATGAGCAGTTCTTC.

As to this clonotype: One end of the junction is discordant with germline, which a read error may explain. CDR3 amino acids: CTSSPSNYKSPSRPQHF. The DNA of the CDR3 is TGTACCAGCAGCCCATCGAACTACAAGTCTCCGAGTCGGCCCCAGCATTTT. The chain recombines TRBV6-2 or TRBV6-3 with TRBJ1-5, with D unclear. Germline assignment: CDR1 MNHEY and CDR2 SVGEGT. The CDR3 has 17 residues.

J is TRBJ2-3 and V is TRBV7-2, with D maybe TRBD2 (6 bases). V dropped 5 bases and J dropped 2 bases, with 11 bases sitting between them. The CDR3 is made up of 14 amino acids. The V gene's germline CDR1 is SGHTA and CDR2 FQGNSA. The CDR3, as DNA: TGTGCCAGCAGCGGCGGGGAGTCCACAGATACGCAGTATTTT. Amino acid sequence: CASSGGESTDTQYF.

Remarks on this clonotype: The junction departs from germline at one end; a sequencing error may be responsible. J is TRBJ1-2 and V is TRBV28; TRBD1 matches at 7 bases. This CDR3 contains 15 residues. Germline CDR1 reads MDHEN; CDR2 reads SYDVKM. This CDR3 is CANSLPSQGNYGYTF. In DNA, the CDR3 is TGTGCCAACAGTCTCCCTTCACAGGGGAACTATGGCTATACCTTC.

As for this clonotype: At one boundary the junction diverges from the germline segment, which might be a read error. The V and J genes are TRBV4-1 and TRBJ2-6; the D gene is possibly TRBD1 (5 bases). Germline CDR1 reads MGHRA; CDR2 reads YSYEKL. The CDR3 runs 15 residues. CDR3 nucleotides: TGTGCCAGCAGCCAAGATGACTTTGGGGCCAACGTCCTGATTTTC. Translated: CASSQDDFGANVLIF.

Only one count was recorded for this clonotype. This chain uses TRBV4-3 with TRBJ1-3, with a tentative D call TRBD1 (6 bases). Between the trimmed V and J ends, which lost 3 bases and 7 bases, there was a span of 13 bases. This CDR3 is 14 amino acids long. Germline V gene lookup returns CDR1 LGHNA and CDR2 YSLEER. Written as DNA, the CDR3 is TGCGCCAGCAGCCACGTGGGACATAACAACACCATATATTTT. Translated, it gives CASSHVGHNNTIYF.

This clonotype was counted once. One end of the junction does not line up with germline, which may come from a read error. The CDR3 protein is CSVDEGRSPYSEQFF. The CDR3 region has the DNA TGCAGCGTTGATGAGGGCAGGTCACCCTACAGTGAGCAGTTCTTC. V and J are TRBV29-1 and TRBJ2-1, with D perhaps TRBD2 (5 bases). The germline CDR1 and CDR2 sequences are SQVTM and ANQGSEA. The CDR3 covers 15 residues.

By share of the sample, this clonotype is medium-sized. This chain joins TRBV6-5 and TRBJ2-1, with unresolved D. V shed 6 bases and J shed 0 bases, with 12 bases lying between them. The length of the CDR3 is 15 residues. Germline-derived CDR1 and CDR2 are MNHEY and SVGAGI. DNA for the CDR3: TGTGCCAGCAGCCCCCCGCGGAGCTCCTACAATGAGCAGTTCTTC. Translation gives CASSPPRSSYNEQFF.

Comments on this clonotype: The junction and the germline gene differ at one end; a read error may be behind it. The chain joins TRBV4-1 to TRBJ1-1, with D possibly being TRBD1 (5 bases). The CDR3 has 14 residues. Germline CDR1 reads MGHRA; CDR2 reads YSYEKL. Here the CDR3 reads CANSHTQVANGAFF. The CDR3 region has the DNA TGCGCCAACAGCCACACACAGGTGGCTAATGGAGCTTTCTTT.

A remark on this clonotype: Mismatch with germline at one junction end may stem from a read error. The CDR3 sequence: CVSSATGTATGTQYF. CDR3 nucleotide sequence: TGTGTCAGCAGCGCCACCGGCACGGCCACAGGTACGCAGTATTTT. The chain couples TRBV11-2 to TRBJ2-3; possibly TRBD1 for D (5 bases). Germline assignment: CDR1 SGHAT and CDR2 FQNNGV. The CDR3 contains 15 residues.

CDR3 in DNA: TGCAGCGTTGAAGACTCCGTTCTGGGGGTAGCGTGTGGCTACACCTTC. The encoded protein is CSVEDSVLGVACGYTF. The J gene is TRBJ1-2, the V gene TRBV29-1; D might be TRBD1 (5 bases). CDR3 length: 16 residues. The germline V and J ends were trimmed by 0 bases and 7 bases, with 21 bases remaining between them. Germline loops: CDR1 SQVTM, CDR2 ANQGSEA.

Remarks on this clonotype: A much bigger clone sits one base away, suggesting this may be a read error. The V call is TRBV6-5, the J call TRBJ2-7, with no clear D. Germline V gives CDR1 MNHEY, CDR2 SVGAGI. CDR3 length equals 13 residues. Written as DNA, the CDR3 is TGTGCCAGCAGTTTGGACGGAACCTACGAGCAGTGCTTC. This sequence encodes CASSLDGTYEQCF.

This clonotype was recorded many times. The chain links TRBV4-3 to TRBJ2-4; D is perhaps TRBD1 (6 bases). CDR1 LGHNA and CDR2 YSLEER come from the germline V gene. CDR3 length: 15 amino acids. Trimming stripped 4 bases from V and 5 bases from J, with 15 bases between. In DNA form, the CDR3 reads TGCGCCAGCAGCCTTTCCTGGACAGCTGAAAACATTCAGTACTTC. Translated: CASSLSWTAENIQYF.